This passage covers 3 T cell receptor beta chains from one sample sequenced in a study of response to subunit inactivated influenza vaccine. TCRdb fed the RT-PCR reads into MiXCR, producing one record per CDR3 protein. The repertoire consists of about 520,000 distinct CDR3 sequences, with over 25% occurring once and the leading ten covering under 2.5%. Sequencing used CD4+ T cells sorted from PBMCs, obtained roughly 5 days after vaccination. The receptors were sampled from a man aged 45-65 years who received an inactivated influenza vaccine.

CDR3 DNA sequence: TGTGCCAGCAGCTTTAATGGTGGCGGGAGGGATACGCAGTATTTT. Translation: CASSFNGGGRDTQYF. The chain employs TRBV7-2 and TRBJ2-3; 8 bases are shared with TRBD2. The CDR3 covers 15 residues. Germline V gene sequence: CDR1 SGHTA, CDR2 FQGNSA. J was trimmed by 6 bases and V by 3 bases; bases with no gene match: 8.

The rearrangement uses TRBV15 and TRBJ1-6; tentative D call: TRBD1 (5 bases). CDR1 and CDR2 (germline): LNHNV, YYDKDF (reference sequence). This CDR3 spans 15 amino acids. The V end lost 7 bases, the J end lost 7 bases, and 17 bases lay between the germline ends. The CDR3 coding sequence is TGTGCCACCACCTCGGGACCGCGAAGCAATTCACCCCTCCACTTT. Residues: CATTSGPRSNSPLHF.

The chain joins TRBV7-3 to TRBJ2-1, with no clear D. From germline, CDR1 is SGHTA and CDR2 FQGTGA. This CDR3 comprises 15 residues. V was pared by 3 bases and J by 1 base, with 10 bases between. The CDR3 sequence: CASSFEHASYNEQFF. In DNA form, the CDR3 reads TGTGCCAGCAGCTTCGAACACGCTTCCTACAATGAGCAGTTCTTC.